This is a list of T cell receptor beta chains from one sample in a study of T cell repertoires in cytomegalovirus infection. Their antigens are not known. TCRdb passed the reads through MiXCR, listing each CDR3 protein once. Of roughly 920,000 distinct CDR3 sequences in the sample, about a third were seen once. The sequencing here drew on cultured CD8+ T cells from PBMCs, taken from culture after CMV antigen stimulation. Receptor source: a human donor in good health (CMV status not recorded). Some clones in this sample may be carry-over from other donors' samples. Both conserved end residues are part of each CDR3. Only some rows state a clone size, as once, few, many or a class for expanded clones.

v_call: TRBV12-3/TRBV12-4
clone_size: few
cdr3_aa: CASRSGLAGTGELFF

v_call: TRBV9
clone_size: -
cdr3_aa: CASSVAMGGVSQYF

v_call: TRBV15
clone_size: few
cdr3_aa: CATSRDGDRVADNEQFF

v_call: TRBV6-1
clone_size: few
cdr3_aa: CARGTGVTGELFF

v_call: TRBV27
clone_size: many
cdr3_aa: CASSLSRGHTDTQYF

v_call: TRBV20-1
clone_size: -
cdr3_aa: CSARYGQGVKQPQHF

v_call: TRBV27
clone_size: -
cdr3_aa: CASKLSDSEAFF

v_call: TRBV5-6
clone_size: -
cdr3_aa: CASSTGRPNEKLFF

v_call: TRBV7-8
clone_size: -
cdr3_aa: CASSFYGGGQPQHF

v_call: TRBV5-5
clone_size: -
cdr3_aa: CASSTDRPGETQYF

v_call: TRBV11-2
clone_size: -
cdr3_aa: CASSLDRAFSNTEAFF

v_call: TRBV6-2/TRBV6-3
clone_size: few
cdr3_aa: CASSYPLGRYSNQPQHF

v_call: TRBV12-3/TRBV12-4
clone_size: few
cdr3_aa: CASRSTRGSYNEQFF

v_call: TRBV7-8
clone_size: -
cdr3_aa: CASSLALTGLGLQNTEAFF

v_call: TRBV6-1
clone_size: few
cdr3_aa: CASSEATLSYEQYF

v_call: TRBV9
clone_size: -
cdr3_aa: CASSVPARGDYNEQFF

v_call: TRBV7-6
clone_size: few
cdr3_aa: CASSLKRPGSLQETQYF

v_call: TRBV27
clone_size: -
cdr3_aa: CASSPLAGGLADTQYF

v_call: TRBV7-9
clone_size: -
cdr3_aa: CASSLRPRVRTGELFF

v_call: TRBV4-1
clone_size: few
cdr3_aa: CASSQGLFIDYEQYF

v_call: TRBV5-4
clone_size: few
cdr3_aa: CASSAYPGTANTEAFF

v_call: TRBV12-3/TRBV12-4
clone_size: few
cdr3_aa: CASKLAGALSYNEQFF

v_call: TRBV5-5
clone_size: few
cdr3_aa: CASSLGLGGPGNQPQHF

v_call: TRBV6-5
clone_size: few
cdr3_aa: CASSYSSGRQETQYF

v_call: TRBV19
clone_size: -
cdr3_aa: CASSITGYGANVLTF